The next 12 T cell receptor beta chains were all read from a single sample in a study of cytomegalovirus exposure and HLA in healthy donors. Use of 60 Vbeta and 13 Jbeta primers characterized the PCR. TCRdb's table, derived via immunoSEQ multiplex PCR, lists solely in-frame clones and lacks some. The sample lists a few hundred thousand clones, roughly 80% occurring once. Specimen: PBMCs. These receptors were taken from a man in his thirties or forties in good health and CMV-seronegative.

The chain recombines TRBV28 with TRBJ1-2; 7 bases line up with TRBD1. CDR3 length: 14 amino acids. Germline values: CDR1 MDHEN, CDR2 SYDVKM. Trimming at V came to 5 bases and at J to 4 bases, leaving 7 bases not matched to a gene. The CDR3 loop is CASSSTGVGYGYTF. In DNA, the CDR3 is TGTGCCAGCAGTAGTACAGGGGTCGGCTATGGCTACACCTTC.

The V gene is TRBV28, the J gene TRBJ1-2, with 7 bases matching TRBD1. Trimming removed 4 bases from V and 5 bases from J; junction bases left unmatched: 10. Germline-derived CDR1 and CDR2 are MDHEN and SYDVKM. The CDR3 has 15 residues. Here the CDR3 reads CASSSTPQGTYGYTF. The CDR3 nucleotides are TGTGCCAGCAGTTCCACGCCACAGGGGACGTATGGCTACACCTTC.

The CDR3 region is CASSGAEDSENNEQFF. The CDR3 DNA sequence: TGTGCCAGCAGCGGAGCCGAAGACTCGGAGAACAATGAGCAGTTCTTC. The rearrangement uses TRBV9 and TRBJ2-1, with unresolved D. CDR1 is SGDLS, CDR2 YYNGEE, per germline. Trimming took off 3 bases at V and 5 bases at J, with 18 bases between the two ends. This CDR3 is built from 16 residues.

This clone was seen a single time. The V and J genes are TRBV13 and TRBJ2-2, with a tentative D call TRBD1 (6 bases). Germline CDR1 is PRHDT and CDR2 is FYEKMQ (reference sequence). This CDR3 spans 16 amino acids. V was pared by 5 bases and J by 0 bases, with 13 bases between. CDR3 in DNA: TGTGCCAGCAGCCCAAGGAGACAGGCGAACACCGGGGAGCTGTTTTTT. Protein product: CASSPRRQANTGELFF.

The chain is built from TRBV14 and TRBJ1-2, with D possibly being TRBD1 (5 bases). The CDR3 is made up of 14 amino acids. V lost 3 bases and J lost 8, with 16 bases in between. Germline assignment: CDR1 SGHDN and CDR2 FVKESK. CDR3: CASSQSWGGRGYTF. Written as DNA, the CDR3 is TGTGCCAGCAGCCAGTCATGGGGGGGACGGGGCTACACCTTC.

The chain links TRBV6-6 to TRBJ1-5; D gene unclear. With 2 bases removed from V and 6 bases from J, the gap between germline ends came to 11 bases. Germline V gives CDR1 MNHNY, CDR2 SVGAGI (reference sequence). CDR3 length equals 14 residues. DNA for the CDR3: TGTGCCAGCAGTTACCGGGAGCTGACTCAGCCCCAGCATTTT. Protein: CASSYRELTQPQHF.

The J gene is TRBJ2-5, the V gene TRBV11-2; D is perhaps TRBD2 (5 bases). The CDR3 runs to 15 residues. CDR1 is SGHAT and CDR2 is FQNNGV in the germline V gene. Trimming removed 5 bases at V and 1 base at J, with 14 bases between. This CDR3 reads CASSPGLTPQETQYF. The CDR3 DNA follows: TGTGCCAGCAGCCCTGGACTGACCCCCCAAGAGACCCAGTACTTC.

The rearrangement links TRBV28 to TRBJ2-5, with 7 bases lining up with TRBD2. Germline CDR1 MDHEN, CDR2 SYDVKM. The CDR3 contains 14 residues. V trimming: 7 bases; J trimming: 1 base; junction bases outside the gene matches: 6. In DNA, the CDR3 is TGTGCCAGCAAAAACGGGGGGATCCAAGAGACCCAGTACTTC. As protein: CASKNGGIQETQYF.

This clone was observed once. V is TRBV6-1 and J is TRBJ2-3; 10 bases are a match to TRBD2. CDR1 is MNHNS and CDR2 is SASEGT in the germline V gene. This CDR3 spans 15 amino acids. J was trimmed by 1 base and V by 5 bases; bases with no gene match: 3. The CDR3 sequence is CASSSGGAGTDTQYF. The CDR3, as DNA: TGTGCCAGCAGTAGCGGGGGGGCAGGCACAGATACGCAGTATTTT.

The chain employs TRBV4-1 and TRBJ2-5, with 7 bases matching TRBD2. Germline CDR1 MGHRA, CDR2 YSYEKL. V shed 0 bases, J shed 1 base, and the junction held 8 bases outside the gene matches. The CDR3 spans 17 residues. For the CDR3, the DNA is TGCGCCAGCAGCCAAGATCCCGGGACTATGGCCCAAGAGACCCAGTACTTC. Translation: CASSQDPGTMAQETQYF.

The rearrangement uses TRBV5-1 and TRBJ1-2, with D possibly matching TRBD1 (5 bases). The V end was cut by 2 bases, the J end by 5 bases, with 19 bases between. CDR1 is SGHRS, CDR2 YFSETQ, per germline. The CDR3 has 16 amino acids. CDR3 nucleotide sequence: TGCGCCAGCAGCTTAACAACCCTCAATCGACAGTATGGCTACACCTTC. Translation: CASSLTTLNRQYGYTF.

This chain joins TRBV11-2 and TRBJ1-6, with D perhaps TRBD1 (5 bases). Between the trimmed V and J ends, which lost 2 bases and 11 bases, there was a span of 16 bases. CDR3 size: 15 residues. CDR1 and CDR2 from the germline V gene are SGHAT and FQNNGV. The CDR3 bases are TGTGCCAGCAGCTTAAAAGGCGGGGGAGGTACACCCCTCCACTTT. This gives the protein CASSLKGGGGTPLHF.